The next 7 T cell receptor beta chains were all read from a single sample in a study of shared clonotypes between healthy human individuals. Some clones are missing from TCRdb's copy, which holds only in-frame ones; the method was immunoSEQ multiplex PCR. This table has some 2,500,000 clones, approximately 93% appearing once. Input material: naive CD4+ T cells from PBMCs. Sample subset: CD45RA+ positively selected. Receptors originate from a man aged 18-30 years in good health. Some clones in this sample may be carry-over from other donors' samples.

J is TRBJ2-7 and V is TRBV5-1; 7 bases line up with TRBD2. Germline V lookup: CDR1 SGHRS, CDR2 YFSETQ. The CDR3 length is 16 residues. J lost 6 bases, V lost 3 bases, and 15 bases had no gene match. The CDR3 DNA reads as TGCGCCAGCAGCTGGGTAATGGAAGCGGGACGGGGCGAGCAGTACTTC. Its translation: CASSWVMEAGRGEQYF.

The chain couples TRBV9 to TRBJ1-5; D not resolved. Germline CDR1 reads SGDLS; CDR2 reads YYNGEE. CDR3 length equals 15 residues. V was cut by 4 bases and J by 1 base, with 12 bases left in between. The CDR3 loop reads CASSPSGWSNQPQHF. The CDR3 DNA is TGTGCCAGCAGCCCCTCTGGGTGGAGCAATCAGCCCCAGCATTTT.

The chain couples TRBV28 to TRBJ1-1; TRBD1 might be the D (6 bases). Looked up from germline, CDR1 is MDHEN and CDR2 is SYDVKM. Trimming pared 4 bases from V and 1 base from J, leaving 16 bases between. The CDR3 runs to 16 residues. The CDR3 loop reads CASSSSRGRRNTEAFF. CDR3 sequence (DNA): TGTGCCAGCAGTTCCTCCAGGGGTAGAAGGAACACTGAAGCTTTCTTT.

CDR3 protein: CSARRGTGNEKLFF. The CDR3 bases are TGCAGCGCCCGGCGAGGGACGGGTAATGAAAAACTGTTTTTT. The chain combines TRBV29-1 with TRBJ1-4; maybe TRBD1 (5 bases). The germline CDR1 and CDR2 sequences are SQVTM and ANQGSEA. The CDR3 totals 14 residues. V was shortened by 7 bases and J by 4 bases, with 16 bases between the two germline ends.

The chain carries TRBV28 and TRBJ2-7; 9 bases are a match to TRBD2. Germline-derived CDR1 and CDR2 are MDHEN and SYDVKM. The length of the CDR3 is 17 residues. Trimming at V came to 6 bases and at J to 4 bases, leaving 16 bases not matched to a gene. DNA for the CDR3: TGTGCCAGCAGCCTTCACAGGCAAGCGGGAGGACGATACGAGCAGTACTTC. This codes for CASSLHRQAGGRYEQYF.

CDR3 sequence (DNA): TGCGCCAGCAGCCCACCCGATGTTCTAGCGGGAGGGACCGGGGAGCTGTTTTTT. It is translated as CASSPPDVLAGGTGELFF. The chain links TRBV4-1 to TRBJ2-2, with 12 nucleotides matching TRBD2. V was clipped by 4 bases and J by 5 bases; unmatched bases: 11. This CDR3 is 18 amino acids long. Germline values: CDR1 MGHRA, CDR2 YSYEKL.

Comments on this clone: Distinct nucleotide sequences in the sample also encode this CDR3. The V call is TRBV30, the J call TRBJ2-3; D is unresolved. Germline CDR1 GTSNPN, CDR2 SVGIG (reference sequence). The CDR3 spans 10 residues. V shed 5 bases and J shed 5 bases, with 5 bases lying between them. CDR3 sequence (DNA): TGTGCCTGGGGCAGAGATACGCAGTATTTT. Protein sequence: CAWGRDTQYF. Looking up the rest from reference TRBV30 and TRBJ2-3 gives the full variable domain: SQTIHQWPATLVQPVGSPLSLECTVEGTSNPNLYWYRQAAGRGLQLLFYSVGIGQISSEVPQNLSASRPQDRQFILSSKKLLLSDSGFYLCAWGRDTQYFGPGTRLTVL.